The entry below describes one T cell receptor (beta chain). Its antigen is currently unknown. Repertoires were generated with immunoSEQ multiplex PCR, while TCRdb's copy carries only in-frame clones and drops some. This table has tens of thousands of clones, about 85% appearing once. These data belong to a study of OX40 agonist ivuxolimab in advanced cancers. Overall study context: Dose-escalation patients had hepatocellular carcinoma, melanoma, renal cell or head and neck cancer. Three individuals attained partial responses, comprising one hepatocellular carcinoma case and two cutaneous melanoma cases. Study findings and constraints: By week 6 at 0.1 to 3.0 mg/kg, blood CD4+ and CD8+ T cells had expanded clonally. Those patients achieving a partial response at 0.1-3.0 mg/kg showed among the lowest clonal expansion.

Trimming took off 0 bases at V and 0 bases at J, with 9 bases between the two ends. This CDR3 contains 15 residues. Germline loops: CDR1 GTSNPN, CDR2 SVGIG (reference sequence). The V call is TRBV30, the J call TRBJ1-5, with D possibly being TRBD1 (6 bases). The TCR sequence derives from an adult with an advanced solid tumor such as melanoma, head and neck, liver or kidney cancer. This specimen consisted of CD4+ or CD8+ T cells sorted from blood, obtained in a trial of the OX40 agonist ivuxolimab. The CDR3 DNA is TGTGCCTGGAGTGTAGGGGGGAGTAGCAATCAGCCCCAGCATTTT. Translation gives CAWSVGGSSNQPQHF.